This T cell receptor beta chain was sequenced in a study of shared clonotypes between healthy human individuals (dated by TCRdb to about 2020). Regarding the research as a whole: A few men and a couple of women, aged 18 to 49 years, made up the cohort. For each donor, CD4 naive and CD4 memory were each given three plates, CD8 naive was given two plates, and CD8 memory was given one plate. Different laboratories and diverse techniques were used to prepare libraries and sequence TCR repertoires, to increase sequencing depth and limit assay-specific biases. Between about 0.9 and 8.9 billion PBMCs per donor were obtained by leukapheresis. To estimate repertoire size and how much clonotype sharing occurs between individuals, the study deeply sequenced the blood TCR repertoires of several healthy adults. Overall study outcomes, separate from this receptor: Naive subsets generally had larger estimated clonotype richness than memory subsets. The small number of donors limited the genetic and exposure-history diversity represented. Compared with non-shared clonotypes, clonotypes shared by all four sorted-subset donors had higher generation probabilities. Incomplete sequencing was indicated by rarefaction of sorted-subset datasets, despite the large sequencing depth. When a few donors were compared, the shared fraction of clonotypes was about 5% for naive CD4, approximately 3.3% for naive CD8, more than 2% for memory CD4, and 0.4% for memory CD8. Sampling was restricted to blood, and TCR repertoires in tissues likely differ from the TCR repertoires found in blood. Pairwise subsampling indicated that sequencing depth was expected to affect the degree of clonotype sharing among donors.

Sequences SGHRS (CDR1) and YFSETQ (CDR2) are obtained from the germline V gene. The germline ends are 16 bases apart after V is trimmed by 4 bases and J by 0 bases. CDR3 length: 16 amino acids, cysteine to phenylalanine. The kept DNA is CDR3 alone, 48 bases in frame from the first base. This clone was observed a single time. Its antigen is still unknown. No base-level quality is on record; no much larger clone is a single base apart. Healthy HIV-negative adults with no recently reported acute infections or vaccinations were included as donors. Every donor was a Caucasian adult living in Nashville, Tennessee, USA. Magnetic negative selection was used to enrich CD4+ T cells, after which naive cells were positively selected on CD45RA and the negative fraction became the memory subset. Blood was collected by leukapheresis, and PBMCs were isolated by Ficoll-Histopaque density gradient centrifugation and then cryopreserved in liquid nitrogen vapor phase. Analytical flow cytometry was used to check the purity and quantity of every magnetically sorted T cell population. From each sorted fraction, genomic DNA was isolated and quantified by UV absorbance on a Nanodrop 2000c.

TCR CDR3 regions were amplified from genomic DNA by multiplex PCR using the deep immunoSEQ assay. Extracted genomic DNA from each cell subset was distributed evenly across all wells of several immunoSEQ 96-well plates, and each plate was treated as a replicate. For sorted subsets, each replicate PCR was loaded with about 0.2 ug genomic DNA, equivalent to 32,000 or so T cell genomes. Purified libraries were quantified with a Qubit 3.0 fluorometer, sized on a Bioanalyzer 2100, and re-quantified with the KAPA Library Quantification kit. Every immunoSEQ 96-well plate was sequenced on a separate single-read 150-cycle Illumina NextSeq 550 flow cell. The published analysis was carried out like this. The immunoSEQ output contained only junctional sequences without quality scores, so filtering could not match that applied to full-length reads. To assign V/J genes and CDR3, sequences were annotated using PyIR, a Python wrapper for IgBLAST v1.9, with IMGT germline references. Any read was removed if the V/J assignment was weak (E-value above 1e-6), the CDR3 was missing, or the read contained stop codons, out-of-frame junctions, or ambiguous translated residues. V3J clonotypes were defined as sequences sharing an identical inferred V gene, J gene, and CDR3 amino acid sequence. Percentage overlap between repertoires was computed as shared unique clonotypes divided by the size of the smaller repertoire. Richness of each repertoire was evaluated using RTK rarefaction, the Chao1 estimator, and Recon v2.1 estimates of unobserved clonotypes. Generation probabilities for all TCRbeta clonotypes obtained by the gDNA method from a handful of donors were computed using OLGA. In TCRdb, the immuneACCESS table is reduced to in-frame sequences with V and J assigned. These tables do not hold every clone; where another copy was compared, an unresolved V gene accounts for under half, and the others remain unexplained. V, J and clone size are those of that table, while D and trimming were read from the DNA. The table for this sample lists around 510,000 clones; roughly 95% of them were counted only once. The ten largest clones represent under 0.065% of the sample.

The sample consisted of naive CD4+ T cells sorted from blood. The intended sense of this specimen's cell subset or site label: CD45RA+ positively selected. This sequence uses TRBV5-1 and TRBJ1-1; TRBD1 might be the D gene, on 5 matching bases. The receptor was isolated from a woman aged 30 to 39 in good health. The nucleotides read TGCGCCAGCAGCCCGAGGGGTCTTTTTATGAACACTGAAGCTTTCTTT. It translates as CASSPRGLFMNTEAFF. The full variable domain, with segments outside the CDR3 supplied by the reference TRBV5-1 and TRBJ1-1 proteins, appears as KAGVTQTPRYLIKTRGQQVTLSCSPISGHRSVSWYQQTPGQGLQFLFEYFSETQRNKGNFPGRFSGRQFSNSRSEMNVSTLELGDSALYLCASSPRGLFMNTEAFFGQGTRLTVV.